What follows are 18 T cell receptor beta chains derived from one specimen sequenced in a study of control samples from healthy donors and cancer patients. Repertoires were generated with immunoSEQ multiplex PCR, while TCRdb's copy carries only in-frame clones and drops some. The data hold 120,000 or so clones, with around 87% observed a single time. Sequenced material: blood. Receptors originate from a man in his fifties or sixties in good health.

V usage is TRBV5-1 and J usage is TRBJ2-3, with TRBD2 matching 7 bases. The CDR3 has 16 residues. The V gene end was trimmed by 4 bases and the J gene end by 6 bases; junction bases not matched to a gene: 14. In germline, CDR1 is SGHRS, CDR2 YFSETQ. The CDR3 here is CASSLGSSGAKDTQYF. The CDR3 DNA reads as TGCGCCAGCAGCCTGGGGTCAAGCGGGGCTAAGGATACGCAGTATTTT.

CDR3 amino acids: CASSYRTYEQYF. Here the CDR3 DNA reads TGTGCCAGCAGTTATCGGACCTACGAGCAGTACTTC. The chain recombines TRBV28 with TRBJ2-7; D not resolved. The germline V gene has CDR1 MDHEN and CDR2 SYDVKM. The length of the CDR3 is 12 residues. Trimming shortened V by 4 bases and J by 2 bases, and 6 bases separated the two germline ends.

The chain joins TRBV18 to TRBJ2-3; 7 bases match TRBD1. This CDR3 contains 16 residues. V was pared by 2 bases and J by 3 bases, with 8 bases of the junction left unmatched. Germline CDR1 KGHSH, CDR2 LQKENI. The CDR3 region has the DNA TGTGCCAGCTCACCAGCAGGGGGTACGGGTACAGATACGCAGTATTTT. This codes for CASSPAGGTGTDTQYF.

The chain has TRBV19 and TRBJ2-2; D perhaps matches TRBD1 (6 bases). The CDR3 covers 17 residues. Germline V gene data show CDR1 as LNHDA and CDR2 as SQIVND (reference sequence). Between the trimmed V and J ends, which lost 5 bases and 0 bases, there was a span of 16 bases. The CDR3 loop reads CASSPRTGTANTGELFF. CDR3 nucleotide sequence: TGTGCCAGTAGTCCGCGTACAGGGACCGCGAACACCGGGGAGCTGTTTTTT. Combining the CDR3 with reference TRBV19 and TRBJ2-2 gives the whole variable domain DGGITQSPKYLFRKEGQNVTLSCEQNLNHDAMYWYRQDPGQGLRLIYYSQIVNDFQKGDIAEGYSVSREKKESFPLTVTSAQKNPTAFYLCASSPRTGTANTGELFFGEGSRLTVL.

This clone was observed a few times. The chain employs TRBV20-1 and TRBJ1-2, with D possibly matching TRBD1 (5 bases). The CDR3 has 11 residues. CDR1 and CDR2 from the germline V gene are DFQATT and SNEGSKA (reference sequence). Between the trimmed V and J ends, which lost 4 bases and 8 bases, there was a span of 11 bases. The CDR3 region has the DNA TGCAGTGCTACCACAGGAATGGGCTACACCTTC. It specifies CSATTGMGYTF.

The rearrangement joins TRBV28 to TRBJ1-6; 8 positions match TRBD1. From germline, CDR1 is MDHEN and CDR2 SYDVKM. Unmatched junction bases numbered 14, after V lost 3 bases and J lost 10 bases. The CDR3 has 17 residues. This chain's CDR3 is CASSFAGTGGLRSPLHF. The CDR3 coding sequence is TGTGCCAGCAGTTTTGCCGGGACAGGCGGACTAAGATCACCCCTCCACTTT.

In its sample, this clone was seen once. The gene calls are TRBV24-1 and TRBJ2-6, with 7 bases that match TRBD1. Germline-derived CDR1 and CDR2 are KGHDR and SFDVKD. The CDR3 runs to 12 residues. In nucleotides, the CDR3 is TGTGCTACAGGGGCAGGGGCCAACGTCCTGACTTTC. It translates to CATGAGANVLTF.

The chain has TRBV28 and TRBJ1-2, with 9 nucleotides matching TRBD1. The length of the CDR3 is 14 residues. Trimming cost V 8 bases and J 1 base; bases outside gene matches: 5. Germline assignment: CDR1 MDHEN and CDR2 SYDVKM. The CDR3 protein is CASGSGQGNYGYTF. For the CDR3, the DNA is TGTGCCAGCGGCTCGGGACAGGGTAACTATGGCTACACCTTC.

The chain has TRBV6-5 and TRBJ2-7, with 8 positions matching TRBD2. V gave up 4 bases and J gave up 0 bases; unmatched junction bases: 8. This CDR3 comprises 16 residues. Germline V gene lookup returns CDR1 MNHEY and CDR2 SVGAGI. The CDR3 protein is CASSSLGRGVSYEQYF. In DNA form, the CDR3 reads TGTGCCAGCAGTTCCCTTGGGCGGGGGGTCTCCTACGAGCAGTACTTC.

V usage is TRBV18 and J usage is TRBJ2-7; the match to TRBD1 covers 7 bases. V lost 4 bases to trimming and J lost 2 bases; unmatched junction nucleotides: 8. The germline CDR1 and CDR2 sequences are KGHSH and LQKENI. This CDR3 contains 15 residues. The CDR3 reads CASSLYRDSAYEQYF. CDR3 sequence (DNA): TGTGCCAGCTCACTCTATCGGGACAGTGCCTACGAGCAGTACTTC.

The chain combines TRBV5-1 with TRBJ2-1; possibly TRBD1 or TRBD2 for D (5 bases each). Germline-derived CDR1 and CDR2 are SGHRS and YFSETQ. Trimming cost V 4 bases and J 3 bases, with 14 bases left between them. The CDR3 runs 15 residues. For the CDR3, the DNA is TGCGCCAGCAGCAAGCGCCGGGACCTCTACAATGAGCAGTTCTTC. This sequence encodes CASSKRRDLYNEQFF.

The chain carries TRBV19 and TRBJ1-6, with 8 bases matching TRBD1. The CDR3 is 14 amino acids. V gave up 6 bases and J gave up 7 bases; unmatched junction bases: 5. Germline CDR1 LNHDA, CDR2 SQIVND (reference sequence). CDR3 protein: CASRDNRGNSPLHF. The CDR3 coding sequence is TGTGCCAGTAGAGACAACAGGGGGAATTCACCCCTCCACTTT.

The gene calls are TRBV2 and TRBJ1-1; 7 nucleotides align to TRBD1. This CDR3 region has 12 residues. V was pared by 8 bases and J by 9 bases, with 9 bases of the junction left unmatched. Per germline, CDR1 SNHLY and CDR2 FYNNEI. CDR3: CASSNQGVQAFF. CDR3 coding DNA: TGTGCCAGCTCTAACCAGGGGGTACAAGCTTTCTTT.

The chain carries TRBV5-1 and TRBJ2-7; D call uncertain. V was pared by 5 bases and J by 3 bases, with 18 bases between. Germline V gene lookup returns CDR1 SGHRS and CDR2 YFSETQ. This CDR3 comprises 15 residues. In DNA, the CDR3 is TGCGCCAGCAGTACATCCTGGGGTGCGGACTACGAGCAGTACTTC. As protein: CASSTSWGADYEQYF.

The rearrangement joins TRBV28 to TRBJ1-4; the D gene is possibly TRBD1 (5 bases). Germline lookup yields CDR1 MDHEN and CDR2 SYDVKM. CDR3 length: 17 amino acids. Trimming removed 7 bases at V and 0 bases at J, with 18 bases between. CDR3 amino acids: CASKTGGVYATNEKLFF. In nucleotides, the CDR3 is TGTGCCAGCAAAACGGGAGGGGTCTATGCAACTAATGAAAAACTGTTTTTT.

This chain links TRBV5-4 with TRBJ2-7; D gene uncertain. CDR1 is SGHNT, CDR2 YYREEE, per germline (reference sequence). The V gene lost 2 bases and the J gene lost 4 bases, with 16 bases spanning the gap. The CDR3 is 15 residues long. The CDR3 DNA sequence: TGTGCCAGCAGCTTCGCCGCGAGTAGTAAGTACGAGCAGTACTTC. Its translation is CASSFAASSKYEQYF.

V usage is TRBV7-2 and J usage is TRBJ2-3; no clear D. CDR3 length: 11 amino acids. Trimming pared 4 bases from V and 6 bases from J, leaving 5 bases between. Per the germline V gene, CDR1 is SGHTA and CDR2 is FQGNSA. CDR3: CASSWADTQYF. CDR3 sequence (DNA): TGTGCCAGCAGCTGGGCGGATACGCAGTATTTT. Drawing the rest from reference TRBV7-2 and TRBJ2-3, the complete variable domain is GAGVSQSPSNKVTEKGKDVELRCDPISGHTALYWYRQSLGQGLEFLIYFQGNSAPDKSGLPSDRFSAERTGGSVSTLTIQRTQQEDSAVYLCASSWADTQYFGPGTRLTVL.

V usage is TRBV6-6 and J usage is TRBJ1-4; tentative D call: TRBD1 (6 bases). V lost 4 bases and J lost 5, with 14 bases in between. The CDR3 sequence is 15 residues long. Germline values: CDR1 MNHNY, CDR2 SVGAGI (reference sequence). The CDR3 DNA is TGTGCCAGCAGTTCACAACAGGGATGGAATGAAAAACTGTTTTTT. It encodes CASSSQQGWNEKLFF.